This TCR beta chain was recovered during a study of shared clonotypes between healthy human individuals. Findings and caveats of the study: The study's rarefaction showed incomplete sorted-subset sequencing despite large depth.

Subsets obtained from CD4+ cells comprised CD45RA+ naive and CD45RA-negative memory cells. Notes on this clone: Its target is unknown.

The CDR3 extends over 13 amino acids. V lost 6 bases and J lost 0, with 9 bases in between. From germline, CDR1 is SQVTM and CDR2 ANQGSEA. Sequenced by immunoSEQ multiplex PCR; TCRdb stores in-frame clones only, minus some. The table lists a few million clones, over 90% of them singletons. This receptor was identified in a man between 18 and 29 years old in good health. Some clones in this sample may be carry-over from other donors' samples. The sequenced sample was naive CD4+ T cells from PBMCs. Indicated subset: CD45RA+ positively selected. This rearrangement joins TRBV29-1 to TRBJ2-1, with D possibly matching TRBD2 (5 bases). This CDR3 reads CSVEEGSYNEQFF. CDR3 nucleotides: TGCAGCGTGGAGGAAGGCTCCTACAATGAGCAGTTCTTC.